This TCR beta chain appears in the sequencing data of a study of shared clonotypes between healthy human individuals. About this clone itself: The antigen is unknown.

J lost 6 bases, V lost 6 bases, and 9 bases had no gene match. The CDR3 loop spans 14 amino acids. This table comes from immunoSEQ multiplex PCR, and its TCRdb copy is limited to in-frame clones, with some not included. In the table there are 2 million to 2.5 million clones, around 92% of which are singletons. Study outcomes and limitations: Generally, naive subsets (rather than memory subsets) showed larger estimated richness.

CD4+ cells underwent separation, giving CD45RA+ naive and CD45RA-negative memory subsets. The chain recombines TRBV5-3 with TRBJ2-3, with 8 bases fitting TRBD1. TRBV5-3 is an ORF; its function is uncertain. Sequencing was done on a sample of naive CD4+ T cells from PBMCs. The subset was: CD45RA+ positively selected. The clonotype comes from a man aged 18 to 30 in good health. Some clones in this sample may be carry-over from other donors' samples. The CDR3: CARNRTGRPDTQYF. The DNA for the CDR3 is TGTGCCAGAAACCGGACAGGGCGACCCGATACGCAGTATTTT.